The TCR beta chain described here comes from a study of lymphopenia after photon versus proton radiotherapy (dated by TCRdb to between 2017 and 2020). About the investigation overall: The study compared the immunological effects of photon versus proton radiation therapy in patients with gastrointestinal tumors who developed high-grade lymphopenia. The cohort comprised some 20 patients with gastrointestinal tumors who received either photon or proton therapy and then developed lymphopenia. The goal of the study was to characterize the differences between the two radiation modalities in how they affect the immune system. Overall results and qualifications from the work: Across the cohort, among patients who died, a greater drop in TCR diversity after the nadir was inversely correlated with overall survival time. Proton-treated patients stayed relatively stable during treatment, while photon-treated patients lost naive T cells and TCR diversity and gained effector/memory populations. The survival association was assessed only in patients who died, and better survival with proton therapy was presented by the authors as a possibility rather than a demonstrated result. After the lymphocyte count nadir, repertoires from photon-treated patients showed oligoclonal expansion, particularly of CD8+ Temra cells, and this expansion drove the decline in diversity.

From the cysteine up to the phenylalanine, the CDR3 has a length of 12 residues. The only DNA kept is the CDR3, 36 bases in frame from the first base. The germline V gene yields ENHRY for CDR1 and SYGVKD for CDR2. Trimming at the junction amounts to 2 bases on V and 7 bases on J, and the germline ends lie 8 bases apart. As regards this clone: Its antigen is not yet known. The record has no base qualities; no much larger clone is one base away.

The library relied on the immunoSEQ multiplex PCR assay. T cell repertoires were profiled by deep sequencing of rearranged TCR beta loci, alongside multiparametric flow cytometry. TCRdb re-hosts the immuneACCESS table, in-frame sequences only. Its copies lack some clones; in the studies checked, an unresolved V gene accounts for under half of them, and the cause for the rest is not known. This sample lists some 76,000 clones; just under 95% were detected once. Roughly 2.3% of the sample is in the top ten clones. This specimen consisted of peripheral blood, obtained from a patient treated with photon-based radiotherapy. The chain employs TRBV10-3 and TRBJ1-1; the D gene cannot be resolved reliably. The clonotype was recovered from a woman aged 40 to 50 with cholangiocarcinoma. The DNA sequence reads TGTGCCATCAGTGAGACCGGGCTTGAAGCTTTCTTT. It codes for CAISETGLEAFF.